This entry features one T cell receptor beta chain sequence. The CDR3 is made up of 11 amino acids. The V gene's germline CDR1 is SNHLY and CDR2 FYNNEI. With 1 base removed from V and 8 bases from J, the gap between germline ends came to 3 bases. Data came from immunoSEQ multiplex PCR; TCRdb stores just in-frame clones and leaves some out. The data hold around 200,000 clones, with just under 95% observed a single time. This sample was included in a study of control samples from healthy donors and cancer patients. The receptor's source is a man aged 18-30 years in good health. The chain combines TRBV2 with TRBJ2-1; D unclear. Sequenced sample: blood. Here the CDR3 reads CASSEVDEQFF. CDR3 DNA sequence: TGTGCCAGCAGTGAAGTAGATGAGCAGTTCTTC.